This T cell receptor (beta chain) was recorded in a study of blood T cell repertoires in COVID-19. Libraries were prepared by immunoSEQ multiplex PCR; TCRdb keeps only in-frame clonotypes and omits some of them. The table lists over 200,000 clones, 80% to 85% of them singletons. Per germline, CDR1 MDHEN and CDR2 SYDVKM. J lost 2 bases, V lost 6 bases, and 7 bases had no gene match. The CDR3 length is 15 residues. The genes are TRBV28 and TRBJ2-3, with 8 bases identical to TRBD2. The source material was peripheral blood. The TCR was taken from a human donor in a cohort sampled during active COVID-19. The CDR3 region is CASSSRLANTDTQYF. In nucleotides, the CDR3 is TGTGCCAGCAGCTCTAGACTAGCGAACACAGATACGCAGTATTTT.